This TCR beta chain was captured in a study of cytomegalovirus exposure and HLA in healthy donors. Study-wide findings and caveats: Most CMV-associated TCR beta chains were later found to appear HLA-restricted. Prior analysis indicated that the majority of TCR beta V segments exhibited productivity approximately 87% or approximately 30% of the time.

PCR involved 60 Vbeta and 13 Jbeta primers. TCRdb's table, derived via immunoSEQ multiplex PCR, lists solely in-frame clones and lacks some. There are 100,000 or so clones in the sample; about 80% occur only once, and roughly 8.2% lies in the top ten. Though probably carrying unrecorded immune exposures, donors were nominally healthy at sampling. Worth noting for this clone: Its antigen remains unknown.

This receptor was taken from a man between 35 and 55 years old in good health and CMV-seropositive. The sample was PBMCs.

The CDR3 is CASSQEGGGAAGEQFF. The CDR3 DNA follows: TGCGCCAGCAGCCAAGAAGGCGGGGGCGCGGCGGGTGAGCAGTTCTTC. The chain recombines TRBV4-1 with TRBJ2-1; a possible D gene is TRBD2 (7 bases). Trimming removed 0 bases from V and 9 bases from J, with 18 bases in between. This CDR3 spans 16 amino acids. CDR1 is MGHRA, CDR2 YSYEKL, per germline.